These 20 T cell receptor beta chains came from one sample sequenced in a study of shared clonotypes between healthy human individuals (TCRdb year 2020). CD8 naive samples were CD45RO-negative cells positively selected for CCR7, giving a CD45RA+CCR7+ population that excluded TemRA cells. Library preparation employed the immunoSEQ multiplex PCR assay. TCRdb stores this immuneACCESS table with in-frame sequences only. Part of the clones is absent; in the studies checked, under half of the shortfall reflects unresolved V genes, and no reason is known for the rest. For this sample the table gives about 1.9 million clones, of which about 93% were detected only once. The ten largest clonotypes hold more than 1.5% of the sample. Sequencing was carried out using naive CD8+ T cells from PBMCs. The cell subset or site label corresponds to: CD45RA+CCR7+. All receptors derive from a man between 18 and 29 years old in good health. Some clones in this sample may be carry-over from other donors' samples.

A remark on this clone: The germline gene is not matched at one end of the junction; a read error may be the cause. The chain combines TRBV11-2 with TRBJ2-4, with TRBD2 matching 7 bases. Germline-derived CDR1 and CDR2 are SGHAT and FQNNGV. CDR3 length: 12 residues. This chain's CDR3 is CASSEEFAGDVF. In DNA, the CDR3 is TGTGCCAGCAGCGAGGAATTTGCGGGGGACGTCTTC.

V and J are TRBV6-5 and TRBJ2-7; 14 bases match TRBD2. The germline gives CDR1 MNHEY, CDR2 SVGAGI. Germline trimming cut 4 bases from V and 4 bases from J; bases unmatched to any gene: 6. The CDR3 runs 16 residues. The CDR3 DNA reads TGTGCCAGCAGTTGGGGGGGACTAGCGGGAGAGTACGAGCAGTACTTC. The encoded protein is CASSWGGLAGEYEQYF.

This chain uses TRBV7-2 with TRBJ1-4; tentative D call: TRBD1 (5 bases). Looked up from germline, CDR1 is SGHTA and CDR2 is FQGNSA. The CDR3 has 16 residues. Trimming took 4 bases from V and 7 from J, leaving 19 bases between them. Here the CDR3 reads CASSSQTPDIGEKLFF. CDR3 nucleotide sequence: TGTGCCAGCAGCTCCCAGACGCCGGACATTGGTGAAAAACTGTTTTTT. Full variable domain (rest looked up from reference TRBV7-2 and TRBJ1-4): GAGVSQSPSNKVTEKGKDVELRCDPISGHTALYWYRQSLGQGLEFLIYFQGNSAPDKSGLPSDRFSAERTGGSVSTLTIQRTQQEDSAVYLCASSSQTPDIGEKLFFGSGTQLSVL.

V usage is TRBV5-6 and J usage is TRBJ2-5; TRBD2 matches 7 bases. CDR1 and CDR2 from the germline V gene are SGHDT and YYEEEE. The ends lost 4 bases at V and 1 base at J; junction bases unmatched: 4. This CDR3 contains 14 residues. The CDR3 bases are TGTGCCAGCAGCCTCCCTAGCGGCCAAGAGACCCAGTACTTC. Protein sequence: CASSLPSGQETQYF.

CDR3 loop: CAWRRESYNEQFF. The CDR3 nucleotides are TGTGCCTGGAGGCGGGAGTCCTACAATGAGCAGTTCTTC. The chain uses TRBV30 and TRBJ2-1; the match to TRBD2 covers 7 bases. V was pared by 3 bases and J by 1 base, with 0 bases of the junction left unmatched. Germline values: CDR1 GTSNPN, CDR2 SVGIG (reference sequence). This CDR3 has 13 amino acids.

This clone was seen only once. This chain connects TRBV5-6 to TRBJ2-7; D uncertain. The V and J ends lost 0 bases and 5 bases respectively, with 12 bases between them. The CDR3 runs 14 residues. Looked up from germline, CDR1 is SGHDT and CDR2 is YYEEEE. CDR3 nucleotides: TGTGCCAGCAGCTTGGGGGGTCTATTGGACGAGCAGTACTTC. This translates into CASSLGGLLDEQYF.

Points on this clone: Compared with germline, one end of the junction differs, possibly owing to a read error. This rearrangement joins TRBV29-1 to TRBJ2-3; no clear D. CDR3 length equals 9 residues. Per germline, CDR1 SQVTM and CDR2 ANQGSEA. CDR3 loop: CSVEDRAFF. In nucleotides, the CDR3 is TGCAGCGTTGAAGACCGGGCCTTTTTT.

This clone appeared once. This chain joins TRBV10-3 and TRBJ2-3, with 8 positions matching TRBD1. The CDR3 totals 14 residues. CDR1 is ENHRY and CDR2 is SYGVKD in the germline V gene. Unmatched junction bases numbered 4, after V lost 6 bases and J lost 2 bases. The CDR3 loop reads CAIRTGDPTDTQYF. As DNA, the CDR3 is TGTGCCATCAGGACAGGGGACCCCACAGATACGCAGTATTTT.

This clone has just one count. The V gene is TRBV28, the J gene TRBJ2-5, with TRBD2 identical over 10 bases. Germline V lookup: CDR1 MDHEN, CDR2 SYDVKM. The length of the CDR3 is 17 residues. J gave up 5 bases and V 6 bases, and 15 bases lay outside the gene matches. CDR3 loop: CASRPPAGGGIWETQYF. The DNA for the CDR3 is TGTGCCAGCAGACCACCAGCGGGAGGGGGGATCTGGGAGACCCAGTACTTC.

A single count supports this clone. V and J are TRBV27 and TRBJ2-1, with 9 bases lining up with TRBD2. V gave up 5 bases and J gave up 2 bases; unmatched junction bases: 13. Per germline, CDR1 MNHEY and CDR2 SMNVEV (reference sequence). The CDR3 is made up of 18 amino acids. The CDR3 nucleotides are TGTGCCAGCAGTCCGCTCTTGGTAGCGGGGGCCGCCTACAATGAGCAGTTCTTC. Translation: CASSPLLVAGAAYNEQFF.

On this clone itself: Other DNA sequences in this specimen translate into the identical CDR3. V and J are TRBV9 and TRBJ2-1, with 7 bases lining up with TRBD2. The V gene end was trimmed by 0 bases and the J gene end by 4 bases; junction bases not matched to a gene: 4. This CDR3 spans 15 amino acids. CDR1 SGDLS and CDR2 YYNGEE come from the germline V gene. Here the CDR3 DNA reads TGTGCCAGCAGCGTAGGTCTAGCGGAGTACAATGAGCAGTTCTTC. It specifies CASSVGLAEYNEQFF.

This rearrangement joins TRBV4-3 to TRBJ2-3; D call uncertain. Germline V CDR1 and CDR2: LGHNA, YSLEER. The CDR3 loop spans 13 amino acids. The ends were cut back, 1 base at V and 5 bases at J, with 7 bases in the middle. CDR3 in DNA: TGCGCCAGCAGCCAAGTTTGGGGAGATACGCAGTATTTT. It is translated as CASSQVWGDTQYF.

The J gene is TRBJ1-4, the V gene TRBV9, with TRBD1 identical over 12 bases. The CDR3 runs to 16 residues. Germline CDR1 reads SGDLS; CDR2 reads YYNGEE. V shed 4 bases, J shed 10 bases, and the junction held 11 bases outside the gene matches. The CDR3 loop reads CASSPPTGQGARKLFF. CDR3 nucleotides: TGTGCCAGCAGCCCCCCCACGGGACAGGGGGCAAGAAAACTGTTTTTT.

In this sample, this clone turned up once. V usage is TRBV19 and J usage is TRBJ2-6, with 7 nucleotides matching TRBD1. The CDR3 has 20 amino acids. After removal of 3 bases from V and 4 bases from J, the junction contained 18 bases not matched to a gene. Germline CDR1 is LNHDA and CDR2 is SQIVND (reference sequence). The CDR3 reads CASSIKAVTRDSSGANVLTF. The CDR3 DNA reads as TGTGCCAGTAGTATTAAGGCGGTCACCCGGGACAGTTCGGGGGCCAACGTCCTGACTTTC.

The CDR3 region has the DNA TGTGCCACCAGCAGAGGAGGGAGGCTGGAAGCTTTCTTT. Encoded protein: CATSRGGRLEAFF. J is TRBJ1-1 and V is TRBV15; D uncertain. V shed 1 base and J shed 8 bases, with 11 bases lying between them. The V gene's germline CDR1 is LNHNV and CDR2 YYDKDF (reference sequence). The CDR3 contains 13 residues.

The rearrangement uses TRBV7-2 and TRBJ2-7; 7 bases are shared with TRBD2. Germline V CDR1 and CDR2: SGHTA, FQGNSA. Trimming took 1 base from V and 4 from J; bases not matched to a gene: 13. The length of the CDR3 is 17 residues. The CDR3 spells CASSLGGEGIVIYEQYF. The CDR3 nucleotides are TGTGCCAGCAGCTTAGGGGGGGAGGGAATCGTTATTTACGAGCAGTACTTC.

This chain connects TRBV6-6 to TRBJ1-2; 8 bases align to TRBD1. The CDR3 is 14 amino acids. Trimming cost V 2 bases and J 7 bases; bases outside gene matches: 6. Germline CDR1 is MNHNY and CDR2 is SVGAGI (reference sequence). CDR3: CASSYVRGLSGYTF. The CDR3 coding sequence is TGTGCCAGCAGTTACGTCAGGGGGCTCTCTGGCTACACCTTC.

The chain recombines TRBV5-6 with TRBJ2-7; TRBD1 is a possible D gene (6 bases). Germline values: CDR1 SGHDT, CDR2 YYEEEE. Trimming removed 4 bases at V and 2 bases at J, with 16 bases between. The CDR3 is 15 amino acids. The CDR3 coding sequence is TGTGCCAGCAGCCTCATAACCGGACAGCCCTACGAGCAGTACTTC. Its protein is CASSLITGQPYEQYF.

This clone was seen only once. Other DNA sequences in this specimen translate into the identical CDR3. The rearrangement joins TRBV9 to TRBJ1-3, with D perhaps matching TRBD1 (5 bases). The CDR3 loop spans 15 amino acids. Germline CDR1 is SGDLS and CDR2 is YYNGEE. Trimming removed 0 bases from V and 1 base from J, with 8 bases in between. CDR3 sequence: CASSVGAGSGNTIYF. The CDR3 nucleotides are TGTGCCAGCAGCGTAGGGGCAGGGTCTGGAAACACCATATATTTT.

The genes are TRBV6-1 and TRBJ2-7; D remains unclear. The CDR3 spans 11 residues. The V gene's germline CDR1 is MNHNS and CDR2 SASEGT. Trimming shortened V by 11 bases and J by 4 bases, and 12 bases separated the two germline ends. CDR3 in DNA: TGTGCCGGCGGTGTATTGTACGAGCAGTACTTC. This gives the protein CAGGVLYEQYF.